The rows below give T cell receptor beta chains drawn from one sample of a study of T cell changes during pregnancy in multiple sclerosis. Produced via immunoSEQ multiplex PCR; TCRdb's table is partial and in-frame only. The sample has tens of thousands of clones, 85% to 95% seen once. The sample consisted of peripheral blood, taken in the second trimester of pregnancy. These receptors were collected from a female donor with multiple sclerosis, enrolled in a pregnancy study. Each CDR3 is given with its conserved first and last residue. D genes are given only for firm matches. Size tells how often a clone was seen (once, few, many) or the class of an expanded clone, and some rows leave it out.

J	D	size	V	DNA	CDR3
TRBJ1-1	-	-	TRBV10-3	TGTGCCATCAGTGAGTCGGGGACAGAAGCTTTCTTT	CAISESGTEAFF
TRBJ1-3	TRBD1	once	TRBV7-9	TGTGCCAGCAGCATTGGACAGGGAGGAAACACCATATATTTT	CASSIGQGGNTIYF
TRBJ2-5	-	-	TRBV5-1	TGCGCCAGCAGCTTGGCAGGAGGGCTGGGCCAAGAGACCCAGTACTTC	CASSLAGGLGQETQYF
TRBJ1-1	TRBD1	-	TRBV27	TGTGCCAGCAGTTTACCCAACAGGGGGCGGACTGAAGCTTTCTTT	CASSLPNRGRTEAFF
TRBJ1-2	-	-	TRBV6-1	TGTGCCAGCAGGGGGACAAGCTATGGCTACACCTTC	CASRGTSYGYTF
TRBJ1-2	-	-	TRBV27	TGTGCCAGCAGTTTAAATGGGGAGGGCGGAACCTTC	CASSLNGEGGTF
TRBJ1-5	TRBD1	once	TRBV10-1	TGCGCCAGCAGGGATGCTCCGGGACAGTCCTTTAGCAATCAGCCCCAGCATTTT	CASRDAPGQSFSNQPQHF
TRBJ1-4	TRBD1	-	TRBV2	TGTGCCAGCATGCCGGACAGGGGGCCTCCAACTAATGAAAAACTGTTTTTT	CASMPDRGPPTNEKLFF
TRBJ2-5	-	-	TRBV5-1	TGCGCCAGCAGCTTGGTATCACTAGAAGAGACCCAGTACTTC	CASSLVSLEETQYF
TRBJ1-1	TRBD1	-	TRBV15	TGTGCCACCGAGATGAGGGGGCGAGGCACTGAAGCTTTCTTT	CATEMRGRGTEAFF
TRBJ1-6	-	once	TRBV19	TGTGCCAGTAGTGCCAACACGAATTCACCCCTCCACTTT	CASSANTNSPLHF
TRBJ1-2	TRBD1	-	TRBV29-1	TGCAGCGTTGAACTGGGGACAGGGTATGGCTACACCTTC	CSVELGTGYGYTF
TRBJ2-7	-	-	TRBV27	TGTGCCAGCAGTTTCCTGACTAGGCCATACGAGCAGTACTTC	CASSFLTRPYEQYF
TRBJ2-3	TRBD2	-	TRBV5-4	TGTGCCAGCAGCTTGGAAGTGTCTAGCGGGGGGGAAGATACGCAGTATTTT	CASSLEVSSGGEDTQYF
TRBJ2-3	TRBD1	-	TRBV19	TGTGCCAGTAAAGAGACAGGGTGGGCAGATACGCAGTATTTT	CASKETGWADTQYF
TRBJ2-7	-	-	TRBV19	TGTGCCAGTAGTCTCGGTATTCCCTACGAGCAGTACTTC	CASSLGIPYEQYF
TRBJ1-4	TRBD1	-	TRBV2	TGTGCCAGCAGTGAACCCCGGGACAGCTCCCTTTCAACTAATGAAAAACTGTTTTTT	CASSEPRDSSLSTNEKLFF
TRBJ2-6	TRBD1	once	TRBV30	TGTGCCTGGATCCGGGACAGGGGCCGTTCTGGGGCCAACGTCCTGACTTTC	CAWIRDRGRSGANVLTF
TRBJ2-1	TRBD2	-	TRBV9	TGTGCCAGCAAAGGACTAGCGGGGGGCAATGAGCAGTTCTTC	CASKGLAGGNEQFF
TRBJ2-7	-	-	TRBV5-4	TGTGCCAGCAGCTTGGCTGGGCTACCATACGAGCAGTACTTC	CASSLAGLPYEQYF
TRBJ1-2	-	-	TRBV5-6	TGTGCCAGCAGCTTTACAGGTGAAGGCTACACCTTC	CASSFTGEGYTF
TRBJ2-7	TRBD2	-	TRBV7-9	TGTGCCAGCAGCATCCGGATGGGGGGGGAGCAGTACTTC	CASSIRMGGEQYF
TRBJ2-7	-	-	TRBV5-1	TGCGCCAGCAGCTTGGACAGGGTCCCCTACGAGCAGTACTTC	CASSLDRVPYEQYF
TRBJ2-3	-	-	TRBV11-2	TGTGCCAGCAGCTCAAATCCAGATACGCAGTATTTT	CASSSNPDTQYF
TRBJ2-2	TRBD1	-	TRBV6-1	TGTGCCAGCAAAAGGACAGGGGACGTCGGGGAGCTGTTTTTT	CASKRTGDVGELFF
TRBJ1-1	-	-	TRBV27	TGTGCCAGCAGTTTAAATCCAGTGCTGAACACTGAAGCTTTCTTT	CASSLNPVLNTEAFF
TRBJ1-5	-	-	TRBV7-8	TGTGCCAGCAGCTTAGAGTCTGGGCGCAATCAGCCCCAGCATTTT	CASSLESGRNQPQHF
TRBJ1-2	-	-	TRBV7-8	TGTGCCAGCAGCTTAGCGCAAGGACAGAACTATGGCTACACCTTC	CASSLAQGQNYGYTF
TRBJ2-1	TRBD1	-	TRBV5-1	TGCGCCAGCAGCTTGGTCCCCGGGACAGTCATTTACAATGAGCAGTTCTTC	CASSLVPGTVIYNEQFF
TRBJ2-5	-	-	TRBV5-4	TGTGCCAGCAGCTACGAACTGTACCAAGAGACCCAGTACTTC	CASSYELYQETQYF
TRBJ1-2	-	once	TRBV6-5	TGTGCCAGCGTGAGGTCGCCGATGAACTATGGCTACACCTTC	CASVRSPMNYGYTF
TRBJ2-7	-	-	TRBV15	TGTGCCACCAGCAGAGATTGGCGGGATTACCCCTACGAGCAGTACTTC	CATSRDWRDYPYEQYF
TRBJ1-5	-	-	TRBV18	TGTGCCAGCTCACCGGAAGGGGTTTACAATCAGCCCCAGCATTTT	CASSPEGVYNQPQHF
TRBJ2-5	TRBD2	-	TRBV30	TGTGCCTGGAGTAATTCAGCGGGGGGCCCTGAGACCCAGTACTTC	CAWSNSAGGPETQYF
TRBJ2-7	TRBD1	-	TRBV7-8	TGTGCCAGCAGCTTGCGGACAGGGCCCTACGAGCAGTACTTC	CASSLRTGPYEQYF
TRBJ2-7	TRBD2	once	TRBV27	TGTGCCAGCGGGTTGGCCTCTAGCGGGGGGCGATCCTACGAGCAGTACTTC	CASGLASSGGRSYEQYF
TRBJ1-2	TRBD1	once	TRBV10-3	TGTGCCATCACCGATACAGGGGAAGGCGGCTACACCTTC	CAITDTGEGGYTF
TRBJ1-5	-	-	TRBV6-5	TGTGCCAGCAGACCCAATCGGGGGAGCAATCAGCCCCAGCATTTT	CASRPNRGSNQPQHF
TRBJ2-7	-	once	TRBV29-1	TGCAGCGTTGAAGCTGGAGGTTCCTACGAGCAGTACTTC	CSVEAGGSYEQYF
TRBJ1-1	-	-	TRBV2	TGTGCCAGCGCGGGGGGTAACACTGAAGCTTTCTTT	CASAGGNTEAFF
TRBJ1-1	TRBD1	-	TRBV5-4	TGTGCCAGCAGCCCGGGACAGGGACTAGAAGCTTTCTTT	CASSPGQGLEAFF